These 16 T cell receptor beta chains were all obtained from the same sample, sequenced in a study of monozygotic twins with inflammatory bowel disease (dated by TCRdb to about 2019). Receptor libraries were prepared by 5' RACE. This sample was sequenced with an Illumina HiSeq 2500. After the reads were reprocessed by TCRdb, one entry was made per CDR3 protein sequence, with no DNA. The table for this sample lists over 350,000 distinct CDR3 sequences. The top ten clones comprise 2.6% of the sample. The specimen sequenced was blood. Source of these receptors: a human donor with ulcerative colitis or Crohn's disease, or a healthy co-twin of an affected twin (not recorded which).

The V call is TRBV3-1, the J call TRBJ2-5; as DNA is missing, the TRBD2 call by TCRdb cannot be tested. The CDR3 contains 16 residues. The germline V gene encodes CDR1 LGHDT and CDR2 YNNKEL (reference sequence). The chain's CDR3 is CASSPPLQRGWETQYF.

The rearrangement links TRBV9 to TRBJ2-2; absent DNA, TCRdb's TRBD2 call cannot be checked. The germline V gene encodes CDR1 SGDLS and CDR2 YYNGEE. CDR3 length: 15 amino acids. This CDR3 is CASRGTSGGAGELFF.

The rearrangement uses TRBV6-2 or TRBV6-3 and TRBJ2-7; absent DNA, TCRdb's TRBD1 call cannot be checked. This CDR3 region has 14 residues. From germline, CDR1 is MNHEY and CDR2 SVGEGT. This CDR3 reads CASSKTGETYEQYF.

The gene calls are TRBV29-1 and TRBJ2-3; TCRdb gives TRBD1 as the D gene, but with no DNA this cannot be confirmed. Germline CDR1 and CDR2: SQVTM and ANQGSEA. CDR3 length: 14 amino acids. The CDR3 loop is CSAQKTGSTDTQYF.

The chain combines TRBV27 with TRBJ2-7; the D call from TCRdb, TRBD2, cannot be confirmed without DNA. CDR1 and CDR2 from the germline V gene are MNHEY and SMNVEV (reference sequence). CDR3 length equals 15 residues. The CDR3 sequence: CASSRPAGTFYEQYF.

The rearrangement links TRBV19 to TRBJ1-2; TCRdb designates TRBD1, a call that cannot be tested without DNA. The CDR3 spans 15 residues. Germline lookup yields CDR1 LNHDA and CDR2 SQIVND (reference sequence). CDR3 in amino acids: CASSIVGDTNYGYTF.

The rearrangement joins TRBV7-3 to TRBJ2-3; TCRdb returns TRBD2, unconfirmable since there is no DNA. The CDR3 contains 20 residues. From germline, CDR1 is SGHTA and CDR2 FQGTGA. The CDR3: CASSPITSGRRPASTDTQYF.

The chain recombines TRBV5-1 with TRBJ1-1. This CDR3 contains 12 residues. The germline CDR1 and CDR2 sequences are SGHRS and YFSETQ. The CDR3 region is CASRIENTEAFF.

The J gene is TRBJ2-3, the V gene TRBV20-1; without DNA, the TCRdb call of TRBD1 cannot be checked. The germline CDR1 and CDR2 sequences are DFQATT and SNEGSKA (reference sequence). CDR3 size: 13 residues. This CDR3 is CSAGLGGADTQYF.

The CDR3 loop reads CSATRTGGRSPLHF. This chain links TRBV20-1 with TRBJ1-6; TCRdb indicates TRBD1, and absent DNA this call remains unverified. The CDR3 is 14 amino acids. The V gene's germline CDR1 is DFQATT and CDR2 SNEGSKA (reference sequence).

V and J are TRBV29-1 and TRBJ2-3. CDR1 SQVTM and CDR2 ANQGSEA come from the germline V gene. This CDR3 comprises 15 residues. CDR3: CSVEGEVWDTDTQYF.

The CDR3 spells CSARDEGYQPQHF. The chain carries TRBV20-1 and TRBJ1-5. The CDR3 is 13 amino acids. In germline, CDR1 is DFQATT, CDR2 SNEGSKA (reference sequence).

V usage is TRBV12-3 or TRBV12-4 and J usage is TRBJ2-3; the TCRdb call, TRBD2, lacks DNA for checking. The CDR3 loop spans 15 amino acids. CDR3 sequence reads: CASSLPGPRADTQYF.

The rearrangement uses TRBV6-5 and TRBJ1-2; TCRdb indicates TRBD1, and absent DNA this call remains unverified. From germline, CDR1 is MNHEY and CDR2 SVGAGI. This CDR3 has 14 residues. The CDR3 sequence is CASSYSGQNYGYTF.

This sequence joins TRBV12-3 or TRBV12-4 and TRBJ1-4; TCRdb reports TRBD1, a call that lacks DNA to check it against. This CDR3 contains 13 residues. This chain's CDR3 is CASSVDSNEKLFF.

V and J are TRBV24-1 and TRBJ1-1. Germline CDR1 and CDR2: KGHDR and SFDVKD. The CDR3 runs 11 residues. CDR3 protein: CATSSDTEAFF.